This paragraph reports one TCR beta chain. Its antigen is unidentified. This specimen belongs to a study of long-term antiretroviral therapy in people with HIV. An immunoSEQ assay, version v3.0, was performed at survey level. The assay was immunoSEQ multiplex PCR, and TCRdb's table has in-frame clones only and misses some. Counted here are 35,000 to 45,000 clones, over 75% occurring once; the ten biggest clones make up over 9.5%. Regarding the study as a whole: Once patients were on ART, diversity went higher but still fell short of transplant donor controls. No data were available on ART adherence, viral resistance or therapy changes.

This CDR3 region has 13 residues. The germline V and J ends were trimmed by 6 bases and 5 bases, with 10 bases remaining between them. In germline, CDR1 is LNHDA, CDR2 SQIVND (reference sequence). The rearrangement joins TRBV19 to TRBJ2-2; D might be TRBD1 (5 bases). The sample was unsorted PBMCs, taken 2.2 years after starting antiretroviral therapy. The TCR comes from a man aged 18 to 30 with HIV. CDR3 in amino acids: CASRFRETGELFF. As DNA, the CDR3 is TGTGCCAGTAGATTCAGGGAAACCGGGGAGCTGTTTTTT.